This passage covers 28 T cell receptor beta chains from one sample sequenced in a study of PD-1 blockade in classical Hodgkin lymphoma. Time point here: cycle 4 day 1 (C4D1), after 6 weeks of nivolumab. All patients experienced relapse after autologous stem cell transplantation, and brentuximab vedotin exposure was variable. TCRdb keeps only in-frame clones here, not all; method: immunoSEQ multiplex PCR. The table has about 23,000 clones, around 87% seen once; the top ten hold 20% to 30%. This specimen was peripheral blood mononuclear cells (PBMCs), taken before the fourth cycle of nivolumab. These receptors were collected from a human donor with classical Hodgkin lymphoma.

A few counts support this clone. The chain recombines TRBV6-1 with TRBJ2-7, with D possibly TRBD2 on 6 matching bases. V gave up 7 bases and J gave up 0 bases, with 16 bases separating them. The length of the CDR3 is 15 residues. CDR1 is MNHNS, CDR2 SASEGT, per germline. In DNA form, the CDR3 reads TGTGCCAGCAACCTGGAGGGTTCCAGCTCCTACGAGCAGTACTTC. It is translated as CASNLEGSSSYEQYF.

V gene TRBV19 combines with J gene TRBJ2-5; TRBD1 agrees at 8 bases. Germline trimming cut 5 bases from V and 5 bases from J; bases unmatched to any gene: 7. This CDR3 comprises 14 residues. CDR1 LNHDA and CDR2 SQIVND come from the germline V gene (reference sequence). The CDR3 spells CASSGRGLRETQYF. CDR3 sequence (DNA): TGTGCCAGTAGTGGCAGGGGGCTTAGGGAGACCCAGTACTTC.

The rearrangement uses TRBV18 and TRBJ1-2; the D is unclear. Germline V gene sequence: CDR1 KGHSH, CDR2 LQKENI. This CDR3 region has 15 residues. Trimming left V 2 bases short and J 4 bases short, with 14 bases between. CDR3 protein: CASSPTREKGYGYTF. Here the CDR3 DNA reads TGTGCCAGCTCACCAACCCGGGAGAAAGGCTATGGCTACACCTTC.

CDR3 residues: CASSPSAGRGTGQFF. As DNA, the CDR3 is TGTGCCAGCAGCCCCTCAGCGGGGAGGGGAACAGGGCAGTTCTTC. This chain uses TRBV6-5 with TRBJ2-1; 7 bases fit TRBD2. CDR1 is MNHEY and CDR2 is SVGAGI in the germline V gene. V dropped 6 bases and J dropped 12; count of bases not matched to a gene: 17. The CDR3 is made up of 15 amino acids.

The chain is built from TRBV11-2 and TRBJ2-7; D is perhaps TRBD1 (6 bases). The CDR3 contains 16 residues. Between the trimmed V and J ends, which lost 1 base and 2 bases, there was a span of 15 bases. The germline CDR1 and CDR2 sequences are SGHAT and FQNNGV. Here the CDR3 DNA reads TGTGCCAGCAGCTTAGGCCTTTACAGGGATCCCTACGAGCAGTACTTC. Translated, it gives CASSLGLYRDPYEQYF.

This chain joins TRBV7-3 and TRBJ2-5; D remains ambiguous. Germline CDR1 SGHTA, CDR2 FQGTGA. V lost 5 bases and J 5 bases, leaving 9 bases between the germline ends. The CDR3 consists of 12 residues. CDR3 amino acids: CASSPNQETQYF. As DNA, the CDR3 is TGTGCCAGCAGCCCCAATCAGGAGACCCAGTACTTC. Filled out from reference TRBV7-3 and TRBJ2-5, the complete variable domain reads GAGVSQTPSNKVTEKGKYVELRCDPISGHTALYWYRQSLGQGPEFLIYFQGTGAADDSGLPNDRFFAVRPEGSVSTLKIQRTERGDSAVYLCASSPNQETQYFGPGTRLLVL.

The rearrangement joins TRBV5-6 to TRBJ1-4, with 8 nucleotides matching TRBD1. The CDR3 totals 14 residues. From germline, CDR1 is SGHDT and CDR2 YYEEEE. Unmatched junction bases numbered 7, after V lost 4 bases and J lost 8 bases. The CDR3 loop is CASSPQGGYEKLFF. The CDR3 DNA follows: TGTGCCAGCAGCCCACAGGGGGGGTACGAAAAACTGTTTTTT.

This sequence joins TRBV19 and TRBJ2-7; D might be TRBD1 (6 bases). Germline CDR1 and CDR2: LNHDA and SQIVND (reference sequence). The CDR3 extends over 14 amino acids. With 5 bases removed from V and 6 bases from J, the gap between germline ends came to 17 bases. CDR3 sequence (DNA): TGTGCCAGTAGTCACCAGGCACAAGGGGGCGAGCAGTACTTC. Translated: CASSHQAQGGEQYF.

This clone occurred a few times. V and J are TRBV6-4 and TRBJ2-7; D is uncertain. From germline, CDR1 is MRHNA and CDR2 SNTAGT. This CDR3 has 10 amino acids. V was pared by 4 bases and J by 3 bases, with 1 base between. DNA for the CDR3: TGTGCCAGCAGTGGCTACGAGCAGTACTTC. It encodes CASSGYEQYF.

The chain carries TRBV6-5 and TRBJ1-2; 8 nucleotides agree with TRBD1. This CDR3 is built from 13 residues. CDR1 is MNHEY and CDR2 is SVGAGI in the germline V gene. The trim removed 8 bases at V and 8 bases at J, leaving 10 bases unmatched. This chain's CDR3 is CASQPTGAYGYTF. The CDR3 DNA follows: TGTGCCAGCCAACCGACAGGGGCCTACGGCTACACCTTC.

DNA for the CDR3: TGTGCCAGCAGCCACAGGGGGCGCGGGAATCAGCCCCAGCATTTT. Translation gives CASSHRGRGNQPQHF. The J gene is TRBJ1-5, the V gene TRBV5-6, with TRBD1 matching 9 bases. The length of the CDR3 is 15 residues. Germline assignment: CDR1 SGHDT and CDR2 YYEEEE. Trimming cost V 4 bases and J 4 bases; bases outside gene matches: 6.

This chain joins TRBV18 and TRBJ2-7; maybe TRBD2 (6 bases). Trimming removed 2 bases from V and 1 base from J, with 12 bases in between. The CDR3 covers 15 residues. The V gene's germline CDR1 is KGHSH and CDR2 LQKENI. In nucleotides, the CDR3 is TGTGCCAGCTCACCATTGAGAGGGACTTCCTACGAGCAGTACTTC. Amino acids: CASSPLRGTSYEQYF.

Sample share makes this clone medium-sized. This chain links TRBV6-4 with TRBJ2-3, with 12 bases matching TRBD2. From germline, CDR1 is MRHNA and CDR2 SNTAGT. The CDR3 is made up of 15 amino acids. J was trimmed by 6 bases and V by 6 bases; bases with no gene match: 7. This CDR3 is CASSPTSGSPDTQYF. In nucleotides, the CDR3 is TGTGCCAGCAGCCCGACTAGCGGGAGCCCCGATACGCAGTATTTT.

V usage is TRBV7-2 and J usage is TRBJ1-2; 9 bases match TRBD1. CDR1 SGHTA and CDR2 FQGNSA come from the germline V gene. Unmatched junction bases numbered 2, after V lost 1 base and J lost 2 bases. This CDR3 region has 15 residues. CDR3 residues: CASSLETGGNYGYTF. The CDR3 DNA reads as TGTGCCAGCAGCTTAGAGACAGGGGGAAACTATGGCTACACCTTC.

V and J are TRBV7-2 and TRBJ2-7; D is possibly TRBD1 or TRBD2 (5 bases each). Germline V lookup: CDR1 SGHTA, CDR2 FQGNSA. The CDR3 totals 14 residues. V shed 5 bases and J shed 2 bases, with 13 bases lying between them. CDR3 loop: CASSPRVGAYEQYF. In DNA form, the CDR3 reads TGTGCCAGCAGCCCCAGGGTGGGGGCCTACGAGCAGTACTTC.

CDR3 DNA: TGTGCCAGCAGTGAATTTGGTGGGTCTGGAAACACCATATATTTT. This sequence encodes CASSEFGGSGNTIYF. This chain links TRBV6-1 with TRBJ1-3; no reliable D call. The CDR3 length is 15 residues. V was shortened by 2 bases and J by 1 base, with 9 bases between the two germline ends. Germline V gene sequence: CDR1 MNHNS, CDR2 SASEGT.

This chain joins TRBV14 and TRBJ2-1; D is possibly TRBD2 (6 bases). This CDR3 has 13 residues. Germline V gene lookup returns CDR1 SGHDN and CDR2 FVKESK. V lost 2 bases and J 6 bases, leaving 8 bases between the germline ends. The CDR3 sequence is CASSQSRGNEQFF. The DNA of the CDR3 is TGTGCCAGCAGCCAATCGCGGGGCAATGAGCAGTTCTTC. The full variable domain, its missing parts supplied by reference TRBV14 and TRBJ2-1, is EAGVTQFPSHSVIEKGQTVTLRCDPISGHDNLYWYRRVMGKEIKFLLHFVKESKQDESGMPNNRFLAERTGGTYSTLKVQPAELEDSGVYFCASSQSRGNEQFFGPGTRLTVL.

The CDR3 sequence is CASSLQETQYF. In nucleotides, the CDR3 is TGCGCCAGCAGCCTCCAAGAGACCCAGTACTTC. This chain connects TRBV5-1 to TRBJ2-5, with D uncertain. The CDR3 has 11 amino acids. Per the germline V gene, CDR1 is SGHRS and CDR2 is YFSETQ. V gave up 4 bases and J gave up 1 base, with 2 bases separating them.

The gene calls are TRBV27 and TRBJ2-3; no firm D call. The CDR3 is 14 residues long. The V end was cut by 0 bases, the J end by 4 bases, with 8 bases between. Germline CDR1 MNHEY, CDR2 SMNVEV (reference sequence). In DNA, the CDR3 is TGTGCCAGCAGTTTATCAACCAGAGCAGATACGCAGTATTTT. Its translation: CASSLSTRADTQYF.

V is TRBV19 and J is TRBJ1-1; 8 bases match TRBD1. The trim removed 6 bases at V and 4 bases at J, leaving 7 bases unmatched. Germline loops: CDR1 LNHDA, CDR2 SQIVND (reference sequence). CDR3 length: 14 residues. CDR3 residues: CASSLTGAVTEAFF. The CDR3 nucleotides read TGTGCCAGTAGCTTGACAGGGGCGGTCACTGAAGCTTTCTTT. The complete variable domain, with remaining parts taken from reference TRBV19 and TRBJ1-1, reads DGGITQSPKYLFRKEGQNVTLSCEQNLNHDAMYWYRQDPGQGLRLIYYSQIVNDFQKGDIAEGYSVSREKKESFPLTVTSAQKNPTAFYLCASSLTGAVTEAFFGQGTRLTVV.

The rearrangement joins TRBV5-4 to TRBJ2-7; D uncertain. This CDR3 is 13 amino acids long. CDR1 and CDR2 (germline): SGHNT, YYREEE (reference sequence). The V end lost 0 bases, the J end lost 8 bases, and 12 bases lay between the germline ends. The CDR3 region is CASSLAFGSKQYF. DNA for the CDR3: TGTGCCAGCAGCTTGGCCTTCGGGTCAAAGCAGTACTTC.

The rearrangement uses TRBV7-3 and TRBJ1-1; possibly TRBD1 for D (5 bases). Trimming removed 0 bases from V and 5 bases from J, with 13 bases in between. CDR1 is SGHTA and CDR2 is FQGTGA in the germline V gene. The CDR3 has 15 amino acids. Written as DNA, the CDR3 is TGTGCCAGCAGCTTAACGTTGGGCCAGGGTACTGAAGCTTTCTTT. Protein product: CASSLTLGQGTEAFF.

This clone was picked up one time. The rearrangement uses TRBV4-1 and TRBJ1-1; 8 bases line up with TRBD1. Germline CDR1 and CDR2: MGHRA and YSYEKL. V dropped 2 bases and J dropped 4; count of bases not matched to a gene: 6. CDR3 size: 15 residues. CDR3 sequence: CASSQSGGLGTEAFF. CDR3 nucleotide sequence: TGCGCCAGCAGCCAATCAGGGGGCTTGGGCACTGAAGCTTTCTTT.

V gene TRBV6-4 combines with J gene TRBJ2-3; D might be TRBD2 (5 bases). The CDR3 spans 14 residues. V gave up 2 bases and J gave up 0 bases, with 6 bases separating them. Germline V CDR1 and CDR2: MRHNA, SNTAGT. CDR3 in DNA: TGTGCCAGCAGTGACCGGGGAAGCACAGATACGCAGTATTTT. Translating gives CASSDRGSTDTQYF.

V is TRBV6-5 and J is TRBJ2-1; possibly TRBD2 for D (6 bases). The CDR3 runs to 14 residues. The germline V gene has CDR1 MNHEY and CDR2 SVGAGI. V lost 10 bases and J 2 bases, leaving 15 bases between the germline ends. In DNA form, the CDR3 reads TGTGCCACCTCGGTTCTAGCGCCCTACAATGAGCAGTTCTTC. This codes for CATSVLAPYNEQFF.

The V call is TRBV4-1, the J call TRBJ2-7; TRBD2 agrees at 8 bases. Germline V gene lookup returns CDR1 MGHRA and CDR2 YSYEKL. The trim removed 0 bases at V and 0 bases at J, leaving 13 bases unmatched. This CDR3 has 19 amino acids. CDR3 bases: TGCGCCAGCAGCCAAGACTCGGGACTAGTCGGCCTTCGCTCCTACGAGCAGTACTTC. Encoded protein: CASSQDSGLVGLRSYEQYF.

The chain carries TRBV6-4 and TRBJ2-1; no definite D call. The CDR3 spans 11 residues. CDR1 is MRHNA, CDR2 SNTAGT, per germline. V was cut by 6 bases and J by 8 bases, with 8 bases left in between. The CDR3 reads CASSSGYEQFF. CDR3 coding DNA: TGTGCCAGCAGCTCAGGTTATGAGCAGTTCTTC.

The CDR3 region has the DNA TGTGCCAGCTCACCAGAACAGCCGAGCCAAGAGACCCAGTACTTC. It yields the protein CASSPEQPSQETQYF. The chain combines TRBV18 with TRBJ2-5; D unclear. This CDR3 is 15 amino acids long. Germline V gene sequence: CDR1 KGHSH, CDR2 LQKENI. V was shortened by 2 bases and J by 1 base, with 11 bases between the two germline ends.